Listed below are T cell receptor beta chains from one sample, sequenced in a study of T cells in localized non-small cell lung cancer. Sequencing was performed with immunoSEQ multiplex PCR; in TCRdb, only in-frame clones are kept and a portion is missing. The sample yields around 41,000 clones, 85% to 90% seen once. Sequences were derived from peripheral blood, sampled before any cancer treatment. The receptor source for this set is an older female donor with stage I squamous cell lung carcinoma. Both conserved end residues are part of each CDR3. The D gene is left open where the match is weak. Some rows have no size entry. The others give once, few or many, or a class for an expanded clone.

abundance: NA
d_gene: TRBD1
v_gene: TRBV6-6
j_gene: TRBJ2-3
CDR3aa: CASRLDRDSTDTQYF
CDR3nt: TGTGCCAGCAGATTGGACAGGGATAGCACAGATACGCAGTATTTT

abundance: NA
d_gene: NA
v_gene: TRBV30
j_gene: TRBJ2-7
CDR3aa: CAWRGGGGYEQYF
CDR3nt: TGTGCCTGGAGGGGGGGCGGCGGATACGAGCAGTACTTC

abundance: NA
d_gene: NA
v_gene: TRBV6-5
j_gene: TRBJ1-2
CDR3aa: CASRWGRGYTF
CDR3nt: TGTGCCAGTAGGTGGGGCCGGGGCTACACCTTC

abundance: NA
d_gene: NA
v_gene: TRBV5-1
j_gene: TRBJ2-5
CDR3aa: CASSINNGLKGETQYF
CDR3nt: TGCGCCAGCAGCATTAACAACGGGCTAAAGGGGGAGACCCAGTACTTC

abundance: NA
d_gene: TRBD1
v_gene: TRBV9
j_gene: TRBJ1-3
CDR3aa: CASSVGLGTGLVENTIYF
CDR3nt: TGTGCCAGCAGCGTAGGTCTAGGGACAGGGTTAGTCGAAAACACCATATATTTT

abundance: NA
d_gene: TRBD2
v_gene: TRBV5-1
j_gene: TRBJ2-5
CDR3aa: CASRPTSGRRETQYF
CDR3nt: TGCGCCAGCAGACCGACTAGCGGGAGGCGTGAGACCCAGTACTTC

abundance: NA
d_gene: TRBD1
v_gene: TRBV30
j_gene: TRBJ2-7
CDR3aa: CAWSDTQGAYEQYF
CDR3nt: TGTGCCTGGAGTGATACACAGGGGGCATACGAGCAGTACTTC

abundance: NA
d_gene: TRBD1
v_gene: TRBV7-8
j_gene: TRBJ1-4
CDR3aa: CASSSDRGNEKLFF
CDR3nt: TGTGCCAGCAGCTCGGACAGGGGGAATGAAAAGCTGTTTTTT

abundance: NA
d_gene: TRBD1
v_gene: TRBV7-6
j_gene: TRBJ2-5
CDR3aa: CASSFTGTGGLETQYF
CDR3nt: TGTGCCAGCAGTTTCACCGGGACAGGGGGCCTGGAGACCCAGTACTTC

abundance: NA
d_gene: TRBD1
v_gene: TRBV18
j_gene: TRBJ1-2
CDR3aa: CASSLQLGQGRNSYGYTF
CDR3nt: TGTGCCAGCTCACTGCAACTGGGACAGGGTAGGAATTCCTATGGCTACACCTTC

abundance: NA
d_gene: NA
v_gene: TRBV30
j_gene: TRBJ2-1
CDR3aa: CAWTGGRGFINEQFF
CDR3nt: TGTGCCTGGACGGGTGGGCGGGGTTTTATTAATGAGCAGTTCTTC

abundance: NA
d_gene: NA
v_gene: TRBV11-1
j_gene: TRBJ1-2
CDR3aa: CASSLGGTYGYTF
CDR3nt: TGTGCCAGCAGCTTGGGGGGAACCTATGGCTACACCTTC

abundance: NA
d_gene: NA
v_gene: TRBV21-1
j_gene: TRBJ2-7
CDR3aa: CASRSRKGQGPYEQYF
CDR3nt: TGTGCCAGCAGATCAAGAAAAGGACAGGGCCCCTACGAGCAGTACTTC

abundance: few
d_gene: NA
v_gene: TRBV19
j_gene: TRBJ2-1
CDR3aa: CASSPHGGETYNEQFF
CDR3nt: TGTGCCAGTAGTCCCCACGGGGGAGAAACCTACAATGAGCAGTTCTTC

abundance: NA
d_gene: TRBD2
v_gene: TRBV6-6
j_gene: TRBJ2-2
CDR3aa: CASSTTGLAGLGELFF
CDR3nt: TGTGCCAGCAGTACCACCGGACTAGCGGGGCTCGGGGAGCTGTTTTTT

abundance: NA
d_gene: TRBD1
v_gene: TRBV7-6
j_gene: TRBJ1-3
CDR3aa: CASSLATGGFGNTIYF
CDR3nt: TGTGCCAGCAGCTTAGCGACAGGGGGATTTGGAAACACCATATATTTT

abundance: NA
d_gene: TRBD2
v_gene: TRBV27
j_gene: TRBJ2-5
CDR3aa: CASSLGRRERGFGQETQYF
CDR3nt: TGTGCCAGCAGTTTAGGAAGGCGGGAGAGGGGATTCGGCCAAGAGACCCAGTACTTC

abundance: once
d_gene: TRBD1
v_gene: TRBV18
j_gene: TRBJ1-4
CDR3aa: CASSPTGVGGEKLFF
CDR3nt: TGTGCCAGCTCCCCGACAGGGGTAGGAGGAGAAAAACTGTTTTTT

abundance: NA
d_gene: TRBD2
v_gene: TRBV11-2
j_gene: TRBJ2-3
CDR3aa: CASSWDRTSGKRGGNTQYF
CDR3nt: TGTGCCAGCAGCTGGGATAGGACTAGCGGGAAGCGCGGGGGGAATACGCAGTATTTT

abundance: once
d_gene: NA
v_gene: TRBV29-1
j_gene: TRBJ1-4
CDR3aa: CSVEEGKLFF
CDR3nt: TGCAGCGTTGAAGAAGGGAAACTGTTTTTT

abundance: NA
d_gene: NA
v_gene: TRBV6-4
j_gene: TRBJ1-1
CDR3aa: CASSPGTAGAEAFF
CDR3nt: TGTGCCAGCAGCCCCGGGACCGCCGGGGCTGAAGCTTTCTTT

abundance: NA
d_gene: NA
v_gene: TRBV7-2
j_gene: TRBJ2-3
CDR3aa: CASSSGGGPDTQYF
CDR3nt: TGTGCCAGCAGCTCCGGAGGGGGGCCAGATACGCAGTATTTT

abundance: NA
d_gene: NA
v_gene: TRBV11-2
j_gene: TRBJ2-1
CDR3aa: CASSSSGTYNEQFF
CDR3nt: TGTGCCAGCAGCTCCTCAGGGACTTACAATGAGCAGTTCTTC

abundance: NA
d_gene: TRBD2
v_gene: TRBV19
j_gene: TRBJ2-1
CDR3aa: CASSIDGSGIYNEQFF
CDR3nt: TGTGCCAGTAGTATTGATGGTAGCGGGATTTACAATGAGCAGTTCTTC

abundance: NA
d_gene: NA
v_gene: TRBV15
j_gene: TRBJ1-1
CDR3aa: CATSRESGRTEAFF
CDR3nt: TGTGCCACCAGCAGAGAGTCGGGCAGGACTGAAGCTTTCTTT

abundance: NA
d_gene: NA
v_gene: TRBV5-1
j_gene: TRBJ2-1
CDR3aa: CASRAGASAVNEQFF
CDR3nt: TGCGCCAGCAGGGCGGGGGCGTCCGCCGTCAATGAGCAGTTCTTC

abundance: NA
d_gene: NA
v_gene: TRBV6-1
j_gene: TRBJ1-2
CDR3aa: CASSEYSQNYGYTF
CDR3nt: TGTGCCAGCAGTGAGTACAGTCAAAACTATGGCTACACCTTC

abundance: NA
d_gene: TRBD2
v_gene: TRBV5-1
j_gene: TRBJ2-5
CDR3aa: CASSLTSGIETQYF
CDR3nt: TGCGCCAGCAGCTTAACTAGCGGGATTGAGACCCAGTACTTC

abundance: NA
d_gene: TRBD2
v_gene: TRBV4-1
j_gene: TRBJ2-2
CDR3aa: CASSQDRTSSATGELFF
CDR3nt: TGCGCCAGCAGCCAAGATAGGACTAGCTCGGCCACCGGGGAGCTGTTTTTT

abundance: NA
d_gene: NA
v_gene: TRBV19
j_gene: TRBJ2-1
CDR3aa: CASSIPGSAYNEQFF
CDR3nt: TGTGCCAGTAGTATTCCGGGGTCCGCCTACAATGAGCAGTTCTTC

abundance: NA
d_gene: TRBD2
v_gene: TRBV4-3
j_gene: TRBJ2-1
CDR3aa: CASSPTGGGTSGYNEQFF
CDR3nt: TGCGCCAGCAGCCCCACTGGGGGGGGGACTAGCGGTTACAATGAGCAGTTCTTC

abundance: NA
d_gene: TRBD1
v_gene: TRBV2
j_gene: TRBJ1-5
CDR3aa: CASRQGGGGNQPQHF
CDR3nt: TGTGCCAGCCGCCAGGGAGGGGGCGGCAATCAGCCCCAGCATTTT

abundance: once
d_gene: TRBD2
v_gene: TRBV27
j_gene: TRBJ2-5
CDR3aa: CASSLIAGEGGTQYF
CDR3nt: TGTGCCAGCAGTTTAATAGCGGGAGAAGGTGGGACCCAGTACTTC

abundance: NA
d_gene: NA
v_gene: TRBV30
j_gene: TRBJ2-7
CDR3aa: CAWSEALSHEQYF
CDR3nt: TGTGCCTGGAGTGAGGCATTGTCCCACGAGCAGTACTTC

abundance: NA
d_gene: TRBD2
v_gene: TRBV11-3
j_gene: TRBJ2-1
CDR3aa: CASSLVASGGEQFF
CDR3nt: TGTGCCAGCAGCTTAGTGGCTAGCGGGGGTGAGCAGTTCTTC

abundance: NA
d_gene: TRBD2
v_gene: TRBV9
j_gene: TRBJ2-2
CDR3aa: CASSVALAGGPSGELFF
CDR3nt: TGTGCCAGCAGCGTAGCTCTAGCGGGAGGGCCATCCGGGGAGCTGTTTTTT

abundance: NA
d_gene: NA
v_gene: TRBV7-2
j_gene: TRBJ2-1
CDR3aa: CASSLDPETYYNEQFF
CDR3nt: TGTGCCAGCAGCTTAGACCCGGAGACCTACTACAATGAGCAGTTCTTC